This passage covers 8 T cell receptor beta chains from one sample sequenced in a study of cytomegalovirus exposure and HLA in healthy donors. Researchers ran the PCR with 60 Vbeta and 13 Jbeta primers. The method was immunoSEQ multiplex PCR; TCRdb's version includes in-frame clones alone and lacks a portion of them. The sample lists more than 95,000 clones, under 85% occurring once. The sequenced sample was PBMCs. Receptors originate from a young woman in good health and CMV-seronegative.

The chain is built from TRBV15 and TRBJ1-4; D is ambiguous. This CDR3 comprises 14 residues. CDR1 is LNHNV, CDR2 YYDKDF, per germline (reference sequence). Trimming left V 0 bases short and J 7 bases short, with 9 bases between. CDR3 nucleotide sequence: TGTGCCACCAGCAGAGAGACAACGAGTGAAAAACTGTTTTTT. This translates into CATSRETTSEKLFF.

The chain has TRBV28 and TRBJ1-6, with D perhaps TRBD1 (6 bases). V lost 5 bases and J lost 7, with 18 bases in between. This CDR3 has 16 residues. Germline V gene lookup returns CDR1 MDHEN and CDR2 SYDVKM. The CDR3 nucleotides are TGTGCCAGCAGTCCCTCTCCAGGGGTAGTCAATTCACCCCTCCACTTT. It codes for CASSPSPGVVNSPLHF.

The CDR3 sequence is CASSPRTGLNTEAFF. CDR3 DNA sequence: TGCGCCAGCAGCCCGAGGACAGGGTTGAACACTGAAGCTTTCTTT. This rearrangement joins TRBV5-1 to TRBJ1-1; 8 positions match TRBD1. The CDR3 has 15 residues. Germline V CDR1 and CDR2: SGHRS, YFSETQ. The J segment lost 0 bases and the V segment lost 4 bases, leaving 5 bases of the junction unmatched.

The chain is built from TRBV28 and TRBJ1-5, with TRBD1 matching 8 bases. Trimming cost V 8 bases and J 0 bases; bases outside gene matches: 12. The CDR3 covers 17 residues. Per the germline V gene, CDR1 is MDHEN and CDR2 is SYDVKM. CDR3 in amino acids: CASAPGTGANSNQPQHF. CDR3 DNA sequence: TGTGCCAGCGCTCCCGGGACAGGAGCAAATAGCAATCAGCCCCAGCATTTT.

The V and J genes are TRBV10-3 and TRBJ2-1, with a tentative D call TRBD2 (5 bases). Germline CDR1 and CDR2: ENHRY and SYGVKD. V gave up 6 bases and J gave up 6 bases, with 12 bases separating them. CDR3 length: 13 residues. CDR3 region: CAIREEASNEQFF. The CDR3 DNA reads TGTGCCATCAGAGAGGAGGCCAGCAATGAGCAGTTCTTC.

In DNA form, the CDR3 reads TGTGCCGGGGCCCCCAGGTTTCGTGGGCCCCAGGGCTATGGCTACACCTTC. Translated: CAGAPRFRGPQGYGYTF. The chain has TRBV30 and TRBJ1-2, with D perhaps matching TRBD1 (5 bases). CDR1 is GTSNPN and CDR2 is SVGIG in the germline V gene (reference sequence). The length of the CDR3 is 17 residues. The V end was cut by 8 bases, the J end by 4 bases, with 29 bases between. Full variable domain (missing parts from reference TRBV30 and TRBJ1-2): SQTIHQWPATLVQPVGSPLSLECTVEGTSNPNLYWYRQAAGRGLQLLFYSVGIGQISSEVPQNLSASRPQDRQFILSSKKLLLSDSGFYLCAGAPRFRGPQGYGYTFGSGTRLTVV.

V and J are TRBV7-6 and TRBJ1-2; 10 positions agree with TRBD1. Looked up from germline, CDR1 is SGHVS and CDR2 is FNYEAQ. V shed 5 bases, J shed 7 bases, and the junction held 13 bases outside the gene matches. The CDR3 spans 16 residues. CDR3 in amino acids: CASSLFPGQGLGGYTF. CDR3 sequence (DNA): TGTGCCAGCAGCCTATTCCCGGGACAGGGGTTGGGTGGCTACACCTTC. Full variable domain (missing parts from reference TRBV7-6 and TRBJ1-2): GAGVSQSPRYKVTKRGQDVALRCDPISGHVSLYWYRQALGQGPEFLTYFNYEAQQDKSGLPNDRFSAERPEGSISTLTIQRTEQRDSAMYRCASSLFPGQGLGGYTFGSGTRLTVV.

The rearrangement joins TRBV5-1 to TRBJ1-2; D might be TRBD1 (5 bases). The CDR3 contains 14 residues. Trimming took off 0 bases at V and 6 bases at J, with 12 bases between the two ends. From germline, CDR1 is SGHRS and CDR2 YFSETQ. The CDR3 bases are TGCGCCAGCAGCTTGGAAAGACAGACTCATGGCTACACCTTC. It yields the protein CASSLERQTHGYTF.